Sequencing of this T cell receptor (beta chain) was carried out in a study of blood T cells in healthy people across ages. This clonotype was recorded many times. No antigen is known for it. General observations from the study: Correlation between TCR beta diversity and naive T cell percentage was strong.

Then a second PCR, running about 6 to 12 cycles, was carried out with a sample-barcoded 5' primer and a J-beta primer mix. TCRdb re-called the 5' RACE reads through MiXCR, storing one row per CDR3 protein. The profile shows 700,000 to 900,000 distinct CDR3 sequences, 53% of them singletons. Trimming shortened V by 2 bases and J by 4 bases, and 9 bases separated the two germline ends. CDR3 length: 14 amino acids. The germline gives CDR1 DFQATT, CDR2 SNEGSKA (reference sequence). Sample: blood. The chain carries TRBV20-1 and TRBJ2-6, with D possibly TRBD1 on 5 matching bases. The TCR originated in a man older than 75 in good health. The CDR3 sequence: CSARQGSGANVLTF. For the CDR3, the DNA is TGCAGTGCTAGACAGGGTTCCGGGGCCAACGTCCTGACTTTC.